Listed here are 25 T cell receptor beta chains from one sample, sequenced in a study of T cells after yellow fever vaccination. TCRdb fed the 5' RACE reads into MiXCR, producing one record per CDR3 protein. The table records 50,000 or so distinct CDR3 sequences, roughly 7% of them present only once. The sample was CD8+ T cells sorted from PBMCs, taken around 15 days after the first yellow fever vaccination. These receptors were collected from a man aged 18 to 29 who received the YFV17D yellow fever vaccine.

This clonotype occurred many times. This CDR3 reads CASSLTSGGMNTEAFF. The CDR3 DNA follows: TGCGCCAGCAGCTTGACGTCAGGGGGAATGAACACTGAAGCTTTCTTT. This chain joins TRBV5-1 and TRBJ1-1, with 7 bases matching TRBD1. The CDR3 runs 16 residues. Germline CDR1 and CDR2: SGHRS and YFSETQ. V trimming: 1 base; J trimming: 0 bases; junction bases outside the gene matches: 6.

This clonotype was detected ten times or more. The chain uses TRBV7-8 and TRBJ1-2, with a weak D call TRBD1 (5 bases). Trimming removed 7 bases at V and 4 bases at J, with 13 bases between. CDR1 and CDR2 (germline): SGHVS, FQNEAQ. This CDR3 has 13 residues. The CDR3 is CASTYQGSYGYTF. The CDR3 coding sequence is TGTGCCAGCACCTATCAGGGTTCCTATGGCTACACCTTC. Using reference TRBV7-8 and TRBJ1-2 for the parts outside the CDR3, the full variable domain is GAGVSQSPRYKVAKRGQDVALRCDPISGHVSLFWYQQALGQGPEFLTYFQNEAQLDKSGLPSDRFFAERPEGSVSTLKIQRTQQEDSAVYLCASTYQGSYGYTFGSGTRLTVV.

This clonotype was seen at least ten times. The chain couples TRBV7-9 to TRBJ2-7; tentatively, D is TRBD1 (6 bases). This CDR3 has 13 amino acids. CDR1 SEHNR and CDR2 FQNEAQ come from the germline V gene (reference sequence). V shed 5 bases and J shed 3 bases, with 11 bases lying between them. The CDR3 DNA follows: TGTGCCAGCAGCCTAAGGGACAACTACGAGCAGTACGTC. Amino acids: CASSLRDNYEQYV.

There are many counts of this clonotype. V and J are TRBV15 and TRBJ2-7, with D unresolved. This CDR3 contains 13 residues. V was pared by 1 base and J by 2 bases, with 6 bases between. From germline, CDR1 is LNHNV and CDR2 YYDKDF (reference sequence). CDR3 nucleotides: TGTGCCACCAGCAGAGGACCAGCCTACGAGCAGTACGTC. Translating gives CATSRGPAYEQYV.

This clonotype was counted many times. The V call is TRBV16, the J call TRBJ1-5; D remains unclear. Trimming took 8 bases from V and 2 from J, leaving 13 bases between them. Germline V CDR1 and CDR2: KGHSY, FQNENV. The CDR3 spans 14 residues. In DNA, the CDR3 is TGTGCCAGCGCTCAGGCGCGGGGCAATCAGCCCCAGCATTTT. Translated, it gives CASAQARGNQPQHF. The variable domain in full, completed from reference TRBV16 and TRBJ1-5, reads GEEVAQTPKHLVRGEGQKAKLYCAPIKGHSYVFWYQQVLKNEFKFLISFQNENVFDETGMPKERFSAKCLPNSPCSLEIQATKLEDSAVYFCASAQARGNQPQHFGDGTRLSIL.

This clonotype showed up many times. The gene calls are TRBV27 and TRBJ1-2; TRBD1 agrees at 7 bases. CDR1 and CDR2 (germline): MNHEY, SMNVEV (reference sequence). The CDR3 contains 15 residues. Trimming at V came to 5 bases and at J to 4 bases, leaving 10 bases not matched to a gene. The CDR3 is CASSPVPGQPYGYTF. CDR3 nucleotides: TGTGCCAGCAGTCCAGTCCCGGGACAGCCCTATGGCTACACCTTC.

Ten or more counts support this clonotype. This chain connects TRBV4-1 to TRBJ2-2; 9 bases are a match to TRBD2. Germline V lookup: CDR1 MGHRA, CDR2 YSYEKL. The CDR3 runs to 17 residues. Unmatched junction bases numbered 9, after V lost 0 bases and J lost 7 bases. In DNA form, the CDR3 reads TGCGCCAGCAGCCAAGATGGGCTAGGCGGGGGGGGCGGGGAGCTGTTTTTT. Amino acids: CASSQDGLGGGGGELFF.

This clonotype was seen repeatedly, ten times or more. The genes are TRBV7-2 and TRBJ2-1, with D maybe TRBD1 (5 bases). Trimming took off 2 bases at V and 4 bases at J, with 6 bases between the two ends. Germline CDR1 is SGHTA and CDR2 is FQGNSA. The CDR3 runs to 13 residues. CDR3 coding DNA: TGTGCCAGCAGCTTATGGACATACAATGAGCAGTTCTTC. Its translation: CASSLWTYNEQFF.

Remarks on this clonotype: This clone may be a read error of a much larger clone one base away. V and J are TRBV6-5 and TRBJ1-5; D not resolved. The V end lost 2 bases, the J end lost 7 bases, and 18 bases lay between the germline ends. The CDR3 runs to 16 residues. Germline V lookup: CDR1 MNHEY, CDR2 SVGAGI. The CDR3 protein is CASSYGSPGLKQPQHF. The CDR3 DNA reads as TGTGCCAGCAGTTACGGGAGTCCTGGACTCAAGCAGCCCCAGCATTTT.

There are many counts of this clonotype. This chain connects TRBV7-8 to TRBJ2-4; 8 positions agree with TRBD2. CDR1 is SGHVS, CDR2 FQNEAQ, per germline. The V segment lost 5 bases and the J segment 3 bases; nucleotides outside the gene matches: 12. The CDR3 runs to 17 residues. The DNA for the CDR3 is TGTGCCAGCAGCCCCGATCGGGGGGGGGTAGGCAAAAACATTCAGTACTTC. Translated: CASSPDRGGVGKNIQYF.

The table lists this clonotype with many counts. V gene TRBV19 combines with J gene TRBJ2-1, with no clear D. From germline, CDR1 is LNHDA and CDR2 SQIVND (reference sequence). This CDR3 is built from 16 residues. V gave up 3 bases and J gave up 2 bases, with 14 bases separating them. Here the CDR3 DNA reads TGTGCCAGTAGTATTGTGGGATCCGGCGCCTACAATGAGCAGTTCTTC. This codes for CASSIVGSGAYNEQFF.

The table lists this clonotype with many counts. The V and J genes are TRBV2 and TRBJ2-2, with a weak D call TRBD1 (6 bases). The CDR3 sequence is 15 residues long. Germline V lookup: CDR1 SNHLY, CDR2 FYNNEI. V was pared by 10 bases and J by 0 bases, with 15 bases between. DNA of the CDR3: TGTGCCACCCGACACTGGGGGCCGAACACCGGGGAGCTGTTTTTT. Translation gives CATRHWGPNTGELFF. Complete variable domain (other parts from reference TRBV2 and TRBJ2-2): EPEVTQTPSHQVTQMGQEVILRCVPISNHLYFYWYRQILGQKVEFLVSFYNNEISEKSEIFDDQFSVERPDGSNFTLKIRSTKLEDSAMYFCATRHWGPNTGELFFGEGSRLTVL.

This clonotype was picked up many times. The rearrangement uses TRBV4-1 and TRBJ2-2; D remains ambiguous. V gave up 1 base and J gave up 3 bases, with 9 bases separating them. Germline V gene lookup returns CDR1 MGHRA and CDR2 YSYEKL. This CDR3 is 15 amino acids long. The CDR3 protein is CASSQGLGHTGELFF. In nucleotides, the CDR3 is TGCGCCAGCAGCCAAGGGTTAGGGCACACCGGGGAGCTGTTTTTT.

About this clonotype itself: This could be a read error, since a much larger clone is one nucleotide away. The rearrangement joins TRBV6-1 to TRBJ2-1, with 7 bases fitting TRBD2. The CDR3 is made up of 13 amino acids. Germline loops: CDR1 MNHNS, CDR2 SASEGT. DNA for the CDR3: TGTGCCAGCATTGCCCCAGGGAGGGATGAGCAGTCCTTC. This sequence encodes CASIAPGRDEQSF.

This clonotype has at least ten counts. This chain links TRBV27 with TRBJ1-5; D unresolved. The ends were cut back, 4 bases at V and 7 bases at J, with 17 bases in the middle. CDR3 length equals 15 residues. In germline, CDR1 is MNHEY, CDR2 SMNVEV (reference sequence). The CDR3 nucleotides are TGTGCCAGCAGTTCAATAAACGGGGTCGGGCAGCCCCAGCATTTT. Its protein product is CASSSINGVGQPQHF.

This clonotype was seen many times. J is TRBJ2-3 and V is TRBV4-1; TRBD2 matches at 14 bases. V lost 1 base, J lost 2 bases, and 5 bases stayed unmatched. This CDR3 spans 18 amino acids. CDR1 and CDR2 (germline): MGHRA, YSYEKL. The CDR3 reads CASSQVGLAGGLTDTQYF. The CDR3 DNA is TGCGCCAGCAGCCAAGTAGGACTAGCGGGGGGCCTCACAGATACGCAGTATTTT.

About this clonotype itself: This may be a read error, as it is one base from a much larger clone. The chain couples TRBV19 to TRBJ2-1; 9 bases match TRBD2. Germline assignment: CDR1 LNHDA and CDR2 SQIVND (reference sequence). The CDR3 spans 15 residues. DNA of the CDR3: TGTGTCAGTAGTATAGGCGGGGGGGCCTACAATGAGCAGTTCTTC. It is translated as CVSSIGGGAYNEQFF.

This clonotype was recorded at least ten times. V and J are TRBV5-1 and TRBJ2-7, with TRBD1 matching over 10 bases. The CDR3 loop spans 14 amino acids. Germline loops: CDR1 SGHRS, CDR2 YFSETQ. The V gene end was trimmed by 4 bases and the J gene end by 6 bases; junction bases not matched to a gene: 7. CDR3 DNA: TGCGCCAGCAGCCCCGGACAGGGGGAATGCGAGCAGTACGTC. It encodes CASSPGQGECEQYV.

This clonotype was recorded many times. V usage is TRBV12-3 or TRBV12-4 and J usage is TRBJ1-2; no clear D. The CDR3 consists of 14 residues. Trimming left V 3 bases short and J 4 bases short, with 12 bases between. CDR3 sequence: CASSFYTLTYGYTF. Here the CDR3 DNA reads TGTGCCAGCAGTTTCTACACCCTGACCTATGGCTACACCTTC.

This clonotype came up many times. The chain couples TRBV4-3 to TRBJ2-7, with D possibly matching TRBD2 (7 bases). The CDR3 sequence is 15 residues long. Germline V gene data show CDR1 as LGHNA and CDR2 as YSLEER. V was clipped by 0 bases and J by 3 bases, with 12 bases between them. In DNA form, the CDR3 reads TGCGCCAGCAGCCAAGATGGGGGGGGCAACTACGAGCAGTACTTC. The encoded protein is CASSQDGGGNYEQYF.

Comments on this clonotype: Sequence at one end of the junction differs from germline and may be a read error. This chain uses TRBV10-3 with TRBJ2-7, with D possibly TRBD1 on 5 matching bases. The germline V gene has CDR1 ENHRY and CDR2 SYGVKD. The CDR3 loop spans 13 amino acids. The CDR3 here is CAFSPGSPYEQYF. As DNA, the CDR3 is TGTGCCTTCAGCCCAGGGTCCCCCTACGAGCAGTACTTC.

In its sample, this clonotype was seen many times. The gene calls are TRBV5-1 and TRBJ2-5; maybe TRBD1 (6 bases). CDR3 length: 16 residues. CDR1 is SGHRS and CDR2 is YFSETQ in the germline V gene. V was cut by 3 bases and J by 0 bases, with 15 bases left in between. In DNA form, the CDR3 reads TGCGCCAGCAGCTCCGGACAGAGCCCGTACCAAGAGACCCAGTACTTC. The encoded protein is CASSSGQSPYQETQYF.

This clonotype has a count of ten or more. The chain couples TRBV4-3 to TRBJ2-7; D ambiguous. Germline CDR1 LGHNA, CDR2 YSLEER. The CDR3 runs to 15 residues. Trimming removed 1 base at V and 0 bases at J, with 10 bases between. The CDR3 DNA is TGCGCCAGCAGCCAAGTGTATCTCGCCTCCTACGAGCAGTACTTC. This sequence encodes CASSQVYLASYEQYF.

This clonotype was picked up many times. The rearrangement links TRBV29-1 to TRBJ2-5, with D possibly called TRBD1 or TRBD2 (5 bases each). Per the germline V gene, CDR1 is SQVTM and CDR2 is ANQGSEA. CDR3 size: 15 residues. The V end lost 0 bases, the J end lost 5 bases, and 16 bases lay between the germline ends. This CDR3 reads CSVEDPGTEMETQYF. The DNA of the CDR3 is TGCAGCGTTGAAGACCCAGGGACCGAGATGGAGACCCAGTACTTC.

This clonotype was counted ten times or more. CDR3: CASSYSQGRTDEQFF. The CDR3 DNA is TGTGCCAGCAGTTACTCGCAGGGGCGAACCGATGAGCAGTTCTTC. The chain joins TRBV6-5 to TRBJ2-1, with D maybe TRBD1 (6 bases). CDR1 is MNHEY and CDR2 is SVGAGI in the germline V gene. The CDR3 totals 15 residues. Trimming pared 0 bases from V and 8 bases from J, leaving 14 bases between.